This entry lists 17 T cell receptor beta chains sequenced from one sample in a study of cytomegalovirus exposure and HLA in healthy donors. Both 60 Vbeta primers and 13 Jbeta primers went into the PCR. Repertoires were generated with immunoSEQ multiplex PCR, while TCRdb's copy carries only in-frame clones and drops some. The sample shows a few hundred thousand clones, 65% to 85% of them seen only once. The material sequenced was PBMCs. The receptors stem from a female donor in good health and CMV-seronegative.

This chain connects TRBV4-1 to TRBJ2-2; possible D gene TRBD1, 6 bases. Germline V gene lookup returns CDR1 MGHRA and CDR2 YSYEKL. This CDR3 has 17 residues. V lost 1 base, J lost 0 bases, and 12 bases lay in between. In DNA, the CDR3 is TGCGCCAGCAGCCAAGGGGGACACCTAGCGAACACCGGGGAGCTGTTTTTT. Its protein product is CASSQGGHLANTGELFF.

The genes are TRBV9 and TRBJ2-7, with TRBD2 matching over 8 bases. This CDR3 is built from 13 residues. The germline V gene encodes CDR1 SGDLS and CDR2 YYNGEE. With 10 bases clipped from V and 5 bases from J, the junction kept 11 bases outside the gene matches. In DNA form, the CDR3 reads TGTGCCGGAACCCAAGCGGGAGATGACGAGCAGTACTTC. Translated, it gives CAGTQAGDDEQYF.

V is TRBV7-9 and J is TRBJ2-7, with D perhaps TRBD1 (5 bases). CDR1 is SEHNR and CDR2 is FQNEAQ in the germline V gene (reference sequence). CDR3 size: 12 residues. Trimming left V 6 bases short and J 1 base short, with 7 bases between. The CDR3 loop reads CASRDKSYEQYF. The DNA for the CDR3 is TGTGCCAGCAGGGACAAGTCCTACGAGCAGTACTTC.

The chain has TRBV13 and TRBJ2-7; 7 bases agree with TRBD2. The V gene end was trimmed by 7 bases and the J gene end by 6 bases; junction bases not matched to a gene: 9. CDR3 length: 13 amino acids. From germline, CDR1 is PRHDT and CDR2 FYEKMQ (reference sequence). The CDR3 protein is CASTGGSGAEQYF. The CDR3 bases are TGTGCCAGCACCGGGGGGTCAGGAGCCGAGCAGTACTTC. The full variable domain, rest sourced from reference TRBV13 and TRBJ2-7, is AAGVIQSPRHLIKEKRETATLKCYPIPRHDTVYWYQQGPGQDPQFLISFYEKMQSDKGSIPDRFSAQQFSDYHSELNMSSLELGDSALYFCASTGGSGAEQYFGPGTRLTVT.

Only a few counts were recorded for this clone. The V and J genes are TRBV10-3 and TRBJ2-5; TRBD1 matches 9 bases. Per the germline V gene, CDR1 is ENHRY and CDR2 is SYGVKD. The CDR3 consists of 14 residues. With 11 bases clipped from V and 4 bases from J, the junction kept 11 bases outside the gene matches. CDR3 amino acids: CASSRTGAGETQYF. The CDR3 bases are TGTGCCTCCTCCAGGACAGGGGCGGGAGAGACCCAGTACTTC.

This clone was found a few times. The chain is built from TRBV2 and TRBJ1-5; the D gene is possibly TRBD1 (5 bases). Germline values: CDR1 SNHLY, CDR2 FYNNEI. The CDR3 consists of 13 residues. V was cut by 7 bases and J by 5 bases, with 12 bases left in between. CDR3 amino acids: CASMGGPHQPQHF. DNA for the CDR3: TGTGCCAGCATGGGGGGACCTCATCAGCCCCAGCATTTT.

This clone appeared a few times. The chain recombines TRBV4-1 with TRBJ1-4; no reliable D call. Germline CDR1 and CDR2: MGHRA and YSYEKL. V was shortened by 4 bases and J by 5 bases, with 11 bases between the two germline ends. This CDR3 is 14 amino acids long. The CDR3 DNA follows: TGCGCCAGCAGCCTTTACGACAAGAATGAAAAACTGTTTTTT. As protein: CASSLYDKNEKLFF.

This sequence joins TRBV27 and TRBJ1-2, with TRBD1 matching over 8 bases. CDR1 and CDR2 from the germline V gene are MNHEY and SMNVEV (reference sequence). The CDR3 totals 15 residues. Unmatched junction bases numbered 11, after V lost 3 bases and J lost 8 bases. The CDR3 DNA reads as TGTGCCAGCAGTTTCGCCGGACAGGGAGGGTTAGGCTACACCTTC. This encodes CASSFAGQGGLGYTF.

The V and J genes are TRBV2 and TRBJ2-3; the D gene is possibly TRBD2 (5 bases). Germline CDR1 SNHLY, CDR2 FYNNEI. The CDR3 loop spans 17 amino acids. Trimming cost V 4 bases and J 3 bases, with 20 bases left between them. In DNA form, the CDR3 reads TGTGCCAGCAGTGGCCGCCAAAGGGAAACTAGGACAGATACGCAGTATTTT. Translation gives CASSGRQRETRTDTQYF. Together with reference TRBV2 and TRBJ2-3, the CDR3 gives the full variable domain: EPEVTQTPSHQVTQMGQEVILRCVPISNHLYFYWYRQILGQKVEFLVSFYNNEISEKSEIFDDQFSVERPDGSNFTLKIRSTKLEDSAMYFCASSGRQRETRTDTQYFGPGTRLTVL.

V usage is TRBV5-8 and J usage is TRBJ2-7; TRBD2 matches at 8 bases. Germline CDR1 SGHTS, CDR2 YDEGEE. The CDR3 is 13 residues long. With V trimmed by 5 bases and J by 5 bases, 6 bases remained unmatched. The CDR3 DNA reads TGTGCCAGCAGACAGCGGGAGAGTAACGAGCAGTACTTC. This sequence encodes CASRQRESNEQYF.

The rearrangement links TRBV6-5 to TRBJ1-1; D gene ambiguous. This CDR3 spans 14 amino acids. The germline CDR1 and CDR2 sequences are MNHEY and SVGAGI. V dropped 0 bases and J dropped 8 bases, with 13 bases sitting between them. This chain's CDR3 is CASSYSPRIAEAFF. The CDR3 nucleotides read TGTGCCAGCAGTTACTCGCCGAGAATAGCCGAAGCTTTCTTT.

This chain links TRBV6-1 with TRBJ2-7; weak D call: TRBD1 (6 bases). The V and J ends lost 5 bases and 2 bases respectively, with 10 bases between them. CDR3 length equals 13 residues. Germline assignment: CDR1 MNHNS and CDR2 SASEGT. The CDR3 nucleotides read TGTGCCAGCAGTATCGGGACAACCTACGAGCAGTACTTC. This sequence encodes CASSIGTTYEQYF.

The CDR3 here is CASSQDGRASETQYF. The CDR3 coding sequence is TGCGCCAGCAGCCAAGACGGGAGGGCGTCAGAGACCCAGTACTTC. The rearrangement links TRBV4-1 to TRBJ2-5, with 8 bases matching TRBD2. The V gene's germline CDR1 is MGHRA and CDR2 YSYEKL. Trimming removed 0 bases from V and 4 bases from J; junction bases left unmatched: 4. This CDR3 is built from 15 residues.

CDR3 region: CASSPPRRRETQYF. For the CDR3, the DNA is TGTGCCAGCAGTCCCCCCCGCAGGCGAGAGACCCAGTACTTC. The gene calls are TRBV6-5 and TRBJ2-5; the D is unclear. The V gene's germline CDR1 is MNHEY and CDR2 SVGAGI. Trimming pared 5 bases from V and 4 bases from J, leaving 14 bases between. This CDR3 comprises 14 residues.

This chain connects TRBV11-2 to TRBJ2-1; D gene uncertain. The CDR3 covers 11 residues. Germline loops: CDR1 SGHAT, CDR2 FQNNGV. The V end lost 2 bases, the J end lost 14 bases, and 10 bases lay between the germline ends. In nucleotides, the CDR3 is TGTGCCAGCAGCTTACTGTCTAGAGAGTTCTTC. It codes for CASSLLSREFF.

This clone occurred a few times. The chain links TRBV5-1 to TRBJ2-1; 9 bases map to TRBD1. CDR3 size: 15 residues. From germline, CDR1 is SGHRS and CDR2 YFSETQ. The V and J ends lost 1 base and 7 bases, in that order; junction bases with no gene match: 6. The CDR3 reads CASSLWGQGENEQFF. The CDR3 DNA reads TGCGCCAGCAGCTTGTGGGGACAGGGAGAGAATGAGCAGTTCTTC.

The rearrangement links TRBV6-6 to TRBJ2-5; no reliable D call. The CDR3 length is 12 residues. V was clipped by 8 bases and J by 1 base, with 8 bases between them. Germline CDR1 is MNHNY and CDR2 is SVGAGI (reference sequence). The CDR3, as DNA: TGTGCCAGCTCGCAGTTCCAAGAGACCCAGTACTTC. Its translation: CASSQFQETQYF.